This entry concerns a single T cell receptor beta chain. The CDR3 length is 15 residues. Germline V gene lookup returns CDR1 MNHNS and CDR2 SASEGT. V shed 0 bases, J shed 4 bases, and the junction held 4 bases outside the gene matches. This record belongs to a study of blood T cell repertoires in COVID-19. Study overall: Samples taken during acute and convalescent COVID-19 were collected in the United States, Italy and Spain.

Authors' analysis steps: Amplification with reference gene primers provided the estimates of nucleated cell counts. Clones were sequenced by immunoSEQ multiplex PCR, and TCRdb holds only the in-frame ones, with some missing. V, J and clone size were drawn from that table, and D and trimming were deduced from the DNA. The sample carries about 55,000 clones, around nine tenths recorded once. The sequencing sample was made of peripheral blood. This chain uses TRBV6-1 with TRBJ2-7; the match to TRBD2 covers 9 bases. The receptor's source is a man in his sixties with active COVID-19. CDR3 amino acids: CASSEAGSGSYEQYF. The CDR3 coding sequence is TGTGCCAGCAGTGAAGCGGGTAGCGGGAGTTACGAGCAGTACTTC.